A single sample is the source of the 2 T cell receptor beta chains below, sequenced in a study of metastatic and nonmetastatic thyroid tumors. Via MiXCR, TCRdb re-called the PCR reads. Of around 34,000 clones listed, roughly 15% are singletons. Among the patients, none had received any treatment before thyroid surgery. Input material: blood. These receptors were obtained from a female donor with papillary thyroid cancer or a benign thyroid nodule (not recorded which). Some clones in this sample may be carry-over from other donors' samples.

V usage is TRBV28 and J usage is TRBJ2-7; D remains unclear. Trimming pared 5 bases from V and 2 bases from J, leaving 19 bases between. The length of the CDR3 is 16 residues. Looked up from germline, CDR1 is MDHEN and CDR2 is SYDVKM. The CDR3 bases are TGTGCCAGCAGTCCGTTACTATCGGTGGAGACCTACGAGCAGTACTTC. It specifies CASSPLLSVETYEQYF.

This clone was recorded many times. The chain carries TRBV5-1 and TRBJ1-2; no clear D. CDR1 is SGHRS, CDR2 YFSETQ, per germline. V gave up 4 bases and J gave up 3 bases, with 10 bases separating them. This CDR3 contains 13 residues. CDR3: CASSLGSHYGYTF. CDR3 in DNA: TGCGCCAGCAGCCTGGGCTCCCACTATGGCTACACCTTC. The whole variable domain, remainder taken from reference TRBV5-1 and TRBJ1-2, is KAGVTQTPRYLIKTRGQQVTLSCSPISGHRSVSWYQQTPGQGLQFLFEYFSETQRNKGNFPGRFSGRQFSNSRSEMNVSTLELGDSALYLCASSLGSHYGYTFGSGTRLTVV.